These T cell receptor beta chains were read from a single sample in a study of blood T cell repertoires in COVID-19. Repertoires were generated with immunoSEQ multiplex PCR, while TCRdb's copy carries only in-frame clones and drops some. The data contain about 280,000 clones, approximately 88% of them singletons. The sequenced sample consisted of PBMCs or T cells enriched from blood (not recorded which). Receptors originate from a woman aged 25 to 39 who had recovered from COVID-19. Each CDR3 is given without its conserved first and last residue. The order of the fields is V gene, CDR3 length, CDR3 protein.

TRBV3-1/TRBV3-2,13,ASSLWTSGQETQY
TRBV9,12,ASSVGTSQETQY
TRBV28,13,ASSPRQDYNSPLH
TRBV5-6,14,ASSLEGAPSGNTIY
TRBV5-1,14,ASRIQGPMTDTEAF
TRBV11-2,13,ASTARAGVYNEQF
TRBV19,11,ASTSPGGGEQY
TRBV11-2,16,ASSLTWWGGHGATEAF
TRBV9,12,ASGGGNSNQPQH
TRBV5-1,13,ASRLGLAQIYEQY
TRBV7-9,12,ASSLGTANTEAF
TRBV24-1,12,ATREDSGTGELF
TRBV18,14,ASSPRAGGSYTEAF
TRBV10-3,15,AISHFRAGDSYNEQF
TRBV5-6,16,ASSLLSVWSVSTDTQY
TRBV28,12,ASSFTSRVYEQY
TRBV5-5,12,ASSLGSANYGYT
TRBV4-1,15,ASAVTGLGAGNTEAF
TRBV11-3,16,ASSRQGVMLSHNSPLH
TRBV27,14,ASSFSSLGYSYEQY
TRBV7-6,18,ASSSLVVLGGRAGTDTQY
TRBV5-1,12,ASTRGSSGNTIY
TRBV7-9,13,ASSLSRDSRPEQY
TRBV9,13,ASSQGGTGSYEQY